This T cell receptor (beta chain) was sequenced for a study of tumor and adjacent non-tumor tissue in lung cancer. About the study: About 4.17 million productive TCRbeta reads were obtained per sample on average.

A note on this clonotype: Germline is not matched at one junction end, which may reflect a read error.

Three rounds of nested PCR, following a modified ARM-PCR protocol, produced the TCRbeta library. Each CDR3 protein is one row after TCRdb ran MiXCR on the multiplex PCR reads. The data contain over 80,000 distinct CDR3 sequences, about 77% of them seen just once; the ten biggest clones take up 21%. The template was RNA from unsorted bulk tissue. This non-tumor lung sample came from over 3 cm beyond the tumor edge. CDR3 length: 13 residues. Germline CDR1 reads SQVTM; CDR2 reads ANQGSEA. Material for sequencing was distant non-tumor lung tissue. The sequence derives from a woman aged 50 to 65 with non-small cell lung cancer. The J gene is TRBJ2-3, the V gene TRBV29-1; D is ambiguous. CDR3 loop: CSVGSHSADTQYF. The CDR3 DNA reads TGCAGCGTAGGATCCCATTCCGCAGATACGCAGTATTTC.